The rows below give T cell receptor beta chains drawn from one sample of a study of OX40 agonist ivuxolimab in advanced cancers. Some clones are missing from TCRdb's copy, which holds only in-frame ones; the method was immunoSEQ multiplex PCR. The sample yields tens of thousands of clones, roughly 80% seen once. This specimen was CD4+ or CD8+ T cells sorted from blood, taken in a trial of the OX40 agonist ivuxolimab. These receptors were collected from an adult with an advanced solid tumor such as melanoma, head and neck, liver or kidney cancer. CDR3s leave out the opening cysteine and the closing phenylalanine or tryptophan. The order of the fields is V gene, J gene, CDR3 protein.

V: TRBV29-1; J: TRBJ2-1; CDR3: SVETVGEQF
V: TRBV28; J: TRBJ2-1; CDR3: ASYASDHEQF
V: TRBV7-2; J: TRBJ1-2; CDR3: ASSLEVGKGGYT
V: TRBV7-8; J: TRBJ1-5; CDR3: ASSFFRDDNQPQH
V: TRBV2; J: TRBJ1-5; CDR3: ASSLGRPQH
V: TRBV10-3; J: TRBJ2-7; CDR3: ATGRDSYEQY
V: TRBV11-2; J: TRBJ2-3; CDR3: ASSLAGQGQY
V: TRBV4-1; J: .; CDR3: ASSQVAGSAYEQY
V: TRBV6-5; J: TRBJ2-7; CDR3: ASGYYEQY
V: TRBV27; J: TRBJ2-1; CDR3: ASSMQGAYNEQF
V: TRBV9; J: TRBJ2-3; CDR3: ASSFRTDTQY
V: TRBV6-6; J: TRBJ1-2; CDR3: ASRRQGAESGT
V: TRBV28; J: TRBJ1-2; CDR3: ASSIGARDYGYT
V: TRBV28; J: TRBJ1-3; CDR3: AGTDRGSGNTIY
V: TRBV10-3; J: TRBJ2-3; CDR3: AISLAGVSTDTQY
V: TRBV19; J: TRBJ2-1; CDR3: ASSMPGLVSYNEQF
V: TRBV6-9; J: TRBJ2-3; CDR3: ASSYHKDRGTDTQY
V: TRBV5-1; J: TRBJ2-3; CDR3: ASSLASGTDTQY
V: TRBV11-3; J: TRBJ1-3; CDR3: ASSPPGSSGNTIY
V: TRBV6-4; J: TRBJ2-5; CDR3: ASSDGLRGTQY
V: TRBV7-3; J: TRBJ2-5; CDR3: ASSAQQTGQQETQY
V: TRBV4-3; J: TRBJ2-3; CDR3: ASSPGGAGDTQY
V: TRBV19; J: TRBJ2-7; CDR3: ASSPLPGTGLEQY
V: TRBV19; J: TRBJ1-6; CDR3: ASVSTGNSPLH
V: TRBV6-6; J: TRBJ1-2; CDR3: ASSRRGGDGYT
V: TRBV28; J: TRBJ1-2; CDR3: ASSLVLSPGYGYT
V: TRBV7-3; J: TRBJ2-3; CDR3: ASSPGTGGTDTQY
V: TRBV7-2; J: TRBJ2-4; CDR3: ASSSDRGQGYIQY
V: TRBV7-8; J: TRBJ2-2; CDR3: ASSLAAGGNTGELF
V: TRBV28; J: TRBJ2-7; CDR3: ASSLQGSTYEQY
V: TRBV2; J: TRBJ1-1; CDR3: ASSDYRGKENTEAF
V: TRBV18; J: TRBJ1-5; CDR3: ASSTDTNQPQH
V: TRBV4-1; J: TRBJ2-5; CDR3: ASSQGTSGEQETQY
V: TRBV10-3; J: TRBJ2-7; CDR3: ATKGTSGRLNEQY
V: TRBV21-1; J: TRBJ2-7; CDR3: ASSKLGPLAGTYEQY
V: TRBV18; J: TRBJ2-2; CDR3: ASSQGQGDTGELF
V: TRBV11-2; J: TRBJ2-7; CDR3: ASSLGTYEQY
V: TRBV7-3; J: TRBJ1-2; CDR3: ASSFRDRASGYT
V: TRBV6-6; J: TRBJ2-2; CDR3: ASRVDPTGELF
V: TRBV11-2; J: TRBJ1-1; CDR3: ASSLETSEAF
V: TRBV7-2; J: TRBJ1-1; CDR3: ASSFFLGPAAEAF
V: TRBV10-3; J: TRBJ2-7; CDR3: AISVDRVAEQY
V: TRBV4-1; J: TRBJ2-2; CDR3: ASSQDSGSTGELF
V: TRBV30; J: TRBJ2-3; CDR3: AWRKGPAGDTQY
V: TRBV2; J: TRBJ2-7; CDR3: ASSGTLSAYEQY
V: TRBV6-1; J: TRBJ1-5; CDR3: ASSDGIYSNQPQH
V: TRBV28; J: TRBJ1-2; CDR3: ASSEDRGGGYT
V: TRBV21-1; J: TRBJ1-4; CDR3: ASSKALLRDSYNEKLF
V: TRBV10-2; J: TRBJ1-5; CDR3: ASSAVAGSNQPQH
V: TRBV7-2; J: TRBJ2-7; CDR3: ASSLDQGQGYEQY
V: TRBV11-2; J: TRBJ2-3; CDR3: ASSFGDTQY
V: TRBV5-1; J: TRBJ1-6; CDR3: ASSLGDSPLH
V: TRBV30; J: TRBJ1-5; CDR3: AWSGGVSNQPQH
V: TRBV28; J: TRBJ2-7; CDR3: ASSPGFYEQY
V: TRBV5-1; J: TRBJ2-7; CDR3: ASSLAGSPQIYEQY
V: TRBV2; J: TRBJ2-1; CDR3: ASSWTSGRIDEQF
V: TRBV5-1; J: TRBJ1-1; CDR3: ASSQTWGGMTEAF